This is a list of T cell receptor beta chains from one sample in a study of CD8+ T cells in alopecia areata. The assay was immunoSEQ multiplex PCR, and TCRdb's table has in-frame clones only and misses some. The profile covers under 300,000 clones, with about three fifths appearing a single time and 0.75% to 0.95% taken by the ten largest. Here the sequenced sample was CD4+ T cells sorted from blood, taken at approximately week 51, from a patient treated with tofacitinib. These receptors came from a human donor with alopecia areata. Both conserved end residues are part of each CDR3. Each record gives: V gene, D gene, J gene, clone size, CDR3 protein, CDR3 DNA. The D gene is left open where the match is weak. The listing skips clone size in some rows; elsewhere it reads once, few, many or a size class.

V: TRBV5-8; D: NA; J: TRBJ1-5; size: few; CDR3: CASSLAGGPLQPQHF; DNA: TGTGCCAGCAGCTTGGCCGGGGGGCCCTTACAGCCCCAGCATTTT
V: TRBV28; D: NA; J: TRBJ2-7; size: NA; CDR3: CASSSSYEQYF; DNA: TGTGCCAGCAGTTCGTCCTACGAGCAGTACTTC
V: TRBV20-1; D: NA; J: TRBJ2-5; size: NA; CDR3: CSARLVRQYF; DNA: TGCAGTGCTAGACTAGTACGTCAGTACTTC
V: TRBV9; D: NA; J: TRBJ2-5; size: NA; CDR3: CASSVAGRGGETQYF; DNA: TGTGCCAGCAGCGTAGCAGGTAGGGGTGGAGAGACCCAGTACTTC
V: TRBV4-2; D: NA; J: TRBJ2-2; size: NA; CDR3: CASTTGRWDGELFF; DNA: TGTGCCAGCACCACGGGGCGGTGGGACGGGGAGCTGTTTTTT
V: TRBV15; D: NA; J: TRBJ2-6; size: NA; CDR3: CATSRGIGTASPGANVLTF; DNA: TGTGCCACCAGCAGAGGAATCGGGACTGCCTCCCCGGGGGCCAACGTCCTGACTTTC
V: TRBV11-2; D: TRBD2; J: TRBJ2-5; size: once; CDR3: CASSFSGEQTQYF; DNA: TGTGCCAGCAGCTTTAGCGGGGAACAGACCCAGTACTTC
V: TRBV5-1; D: TRBD1; J: TRBJ2-7; size: NA; CDR3: CASSSTGGVAGEQYF; DNA: TGCGCCAGCAGCTCAACAGGGGGCGTTGCGGGCGAGCAGTACTTC
V: TRBV30; D: NA; J: TRBJ2-7; size: NA; CDR3: CACSTGVPSYEQYF; DNA: TGTGCCTGTTCGACGGGGGTCCCCTCCTACGAGCAGTACTTC
V: TRBV27; D: NA; J: TRBJ1-6; size: few; CDR3: CASSLIAAGKGSGVALHF; DNA: TGTGCCAGCAGTTTAATTGCGGCAGGAAAAGGGTCTGGGGTAGCCCTCCACTTT
V: TRBV15; D: TRBD2; J: TRBJ2-7; size: NA; CDR3: CATSSPGGVLYEQYF; DNA: TGTGCCACCAGCAGCCCGGGAGGGGTCCTGTACGAGCAGTACTTC
V: TRBV4-1; D: NA; J: TRBJ2-3; size: NA; CDR3: CASSQDEASDTQYF; DNA: TGCGCCAGCAGCCAAGACGAGGCCTCAGATACGCAGTATTTT
V: TRBV5-1; D: NA; J: TRBJ1-6; size: NA; CDR3: CASSLEGDLDSPLHF; DNA: TGCGCCAGCAGCTTGGAGGGGGATTTGGATTCACCCCTCCACTTT
V: TRBV9; D: TRBD1; J: TRBJ2-1; size: NA; CDR3: CASSVVLGQGNEQFF; DNA: TGTGCCAGCAGCGTAGTACTGGGACAGGGAAATGAGCAGTTCTTC
V: TRBV21-1; D: NA; J: TRBJ1-1; size: NA; CDR3: CASSNQGLGTEAFF; DNA: TGTGCCAGCAGCAACCAGGGGTTGGGGACTGAAGCTTTCTTT
V: TRBV5-1; D: NA; J: TRBJ1-6; size: NA; CDR3: CASSLASRSPLHF; DNA: TGCGCCAGCAGCTTGGCCTCGCGGTCACCCCTCCACTTT
V: TRBV15; D: NA; J: TRBJ1-6; size: NA; CDR3: CATSRDQQGYSPLHF; DNA: TGTGCCACCAGCAGAGATCAACAGGGCTATTCACCCCTCCACTTT
V: TRBV7-7; D: NA; J: TRBJ2-1; size: NA; CDR3: CASSPGGPYNEQFF; DNA: TGTGCTAGCAGCCCGGGGGGCCCTTACAATGAGCAGTTCTTC
V: TRBV7-6; D: NA; J: TRBJ1-4; size: NA; CDR3: CASSLLAVRDEKLFF; DNA: TGTGCCAGCAGCTTACTGGCAGTTAGGGATGAAAAACTGTTTTTT
V: TRBV7-2; D: NA; J: TRBJ1-6; size: NA; CDR3: CASSPRNGGNSPLHF; DNA: TGTGCCAGCAGCCCCCGGAATGGGGGTAATTCCCCCCTCCACTTT
V: TRBV6-5; D: NA; J: TRBJ2-7; size: once; CDR3: CASRAGQNEQYF; DNA: TGTGCCAGCAGGGCTGGACAGAACGAGCAGTACTTC
V: TRBV27; D: NA; J: TRBJ1-2; size: NA; CDR3: CASSLSGHRAYGYTF; DNA: TGTGCCAGCAGTTTATCGGGACACCGAGCCTATGGCTACACCTTC
V: TRBV7-2; D: TRBD1; J: TRBJ1-6; size: NA; CDR3: CASSRQGDNSPLHF; DNA: TGTGCCAGCAGCCGACAGGGAGATAATTCACCCCTCCACTTT
V: TRBV29-1; D: NA; J: TRBJ1-2; size: once; CDR3: CSVGLTENPFYGYTF; DNA: TGCAGCGTTGGTCTCACGGAGAACCCTTTCTATGGCTACACCTTC